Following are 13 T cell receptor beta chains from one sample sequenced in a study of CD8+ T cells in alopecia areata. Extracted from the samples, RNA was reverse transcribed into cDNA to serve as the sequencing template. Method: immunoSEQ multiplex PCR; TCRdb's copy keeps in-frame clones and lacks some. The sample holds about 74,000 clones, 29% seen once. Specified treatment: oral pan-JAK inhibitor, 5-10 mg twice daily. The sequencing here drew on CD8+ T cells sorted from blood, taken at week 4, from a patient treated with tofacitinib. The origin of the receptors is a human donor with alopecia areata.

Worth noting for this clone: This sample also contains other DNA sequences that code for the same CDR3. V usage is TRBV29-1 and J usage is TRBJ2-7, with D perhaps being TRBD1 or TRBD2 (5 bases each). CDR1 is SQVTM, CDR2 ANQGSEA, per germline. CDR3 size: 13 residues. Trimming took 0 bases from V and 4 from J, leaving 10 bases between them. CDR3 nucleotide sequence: TGCAGCGTTGAAGAGGGGGAACCTTACGAGCAGTACTTC. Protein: CSVEEGEPYEQYF.

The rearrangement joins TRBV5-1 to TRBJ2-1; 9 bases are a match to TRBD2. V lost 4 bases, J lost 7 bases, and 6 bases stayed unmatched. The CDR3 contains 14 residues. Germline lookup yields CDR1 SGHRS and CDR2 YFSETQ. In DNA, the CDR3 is TGCGCCAGCAGCCCCGGGACTAGCACGAATGAGCAGTTCTTC. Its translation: CASSPGTSTNEQFF.

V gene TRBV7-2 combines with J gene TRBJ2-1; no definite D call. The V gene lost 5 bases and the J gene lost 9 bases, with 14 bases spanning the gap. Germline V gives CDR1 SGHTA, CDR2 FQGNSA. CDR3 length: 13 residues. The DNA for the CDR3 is TGTGCCAGCAGCCCTCCCCCGGGCGTTGAGCAGTTCTTC. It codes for CASSPPPGVEQFF.

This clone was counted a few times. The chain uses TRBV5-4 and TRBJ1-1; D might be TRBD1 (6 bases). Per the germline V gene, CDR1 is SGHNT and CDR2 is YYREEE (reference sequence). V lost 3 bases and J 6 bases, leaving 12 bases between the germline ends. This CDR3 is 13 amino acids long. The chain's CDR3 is CASSYTGLAEAFF. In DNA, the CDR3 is TGTGCCAGCAGCTATACAGGGCTCGCTGAAGCTTTCTTT.

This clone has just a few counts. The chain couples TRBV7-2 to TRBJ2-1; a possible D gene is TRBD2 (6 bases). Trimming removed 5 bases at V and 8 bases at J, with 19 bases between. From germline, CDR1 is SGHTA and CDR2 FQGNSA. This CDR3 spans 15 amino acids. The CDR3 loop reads CASSRKGLGNYEQFF. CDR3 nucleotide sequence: TGTGCCAGCAGCCGGAAGGGACTGGGGAACTATGAGCAGTTCTTC.

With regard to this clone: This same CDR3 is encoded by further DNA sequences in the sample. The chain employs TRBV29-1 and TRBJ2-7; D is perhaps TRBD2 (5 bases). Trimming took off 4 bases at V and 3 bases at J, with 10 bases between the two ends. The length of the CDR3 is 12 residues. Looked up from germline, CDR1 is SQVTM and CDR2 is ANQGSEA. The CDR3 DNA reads TGCAGCGTTGGAGACGGGGACTACGAGCAGTACTTC. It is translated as CSVGDGDYEQYF.

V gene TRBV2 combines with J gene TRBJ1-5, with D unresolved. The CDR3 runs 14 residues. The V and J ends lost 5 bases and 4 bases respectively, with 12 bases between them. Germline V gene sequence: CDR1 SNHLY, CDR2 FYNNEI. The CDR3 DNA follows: TGTGCCAGCAGTAGAGGACGGCAAAATCAGCCCCAGCATTTT. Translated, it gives CASSRGRQNQPQHF.

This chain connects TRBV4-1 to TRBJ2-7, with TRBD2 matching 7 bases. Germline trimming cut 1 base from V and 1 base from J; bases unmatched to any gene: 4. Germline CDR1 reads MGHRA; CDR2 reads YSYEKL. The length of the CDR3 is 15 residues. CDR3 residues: CASSQVASGSYEQYF. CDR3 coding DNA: TGCGCCAGCAGCCAAGTCGCTAGCGGTTCCTACGAGCAGTACTTC.

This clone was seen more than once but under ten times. CDR3 loop: CASSQGANYGYTF. The DNA of the CDR3 is TGCGCCAGCAGCCAAGGGGCTAACTATGGCTACACCTTC. V and J are TRBV4-1 and TRBJ1-2; D unclear. Germline values: CDR1 MGHRA, CDR2 YSYEKL. CDR3 length: 13 residues. Trimming shortened V by 1 base and J by 0 bases, and 3 bases separated the two germline ends.

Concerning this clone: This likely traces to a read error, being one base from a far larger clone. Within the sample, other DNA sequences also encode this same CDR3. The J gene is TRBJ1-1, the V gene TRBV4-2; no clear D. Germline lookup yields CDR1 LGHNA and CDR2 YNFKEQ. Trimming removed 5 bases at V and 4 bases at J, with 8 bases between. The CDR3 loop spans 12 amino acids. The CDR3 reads CASSFGTTEAFF. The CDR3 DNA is TGTGCCAGCAGCTTCGGAACCACTGAAGCTTTCTTT.

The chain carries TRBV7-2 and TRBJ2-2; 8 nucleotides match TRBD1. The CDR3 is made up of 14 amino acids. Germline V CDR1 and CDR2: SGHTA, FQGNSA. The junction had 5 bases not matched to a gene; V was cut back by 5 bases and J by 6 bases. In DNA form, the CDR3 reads TGTGCCAGCAGCCCGGACAGGGCGGCCGGGGAGCTGTTTTTT. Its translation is CASSPDRAAGELFF.

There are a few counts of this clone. In DNA form, the CDR3 reads TGTGCCAGCAGCCCCGACAGTTGGGGCACCGGGGAGCTGTTTTTT. Protein: CASSPDSWGTGELFF. The chain carries TRBV5-4 and TRBJ2-2, with a possible D match to TRBD1 (5 bases). From germline, CDR1 is SGHNT and CDR2 YYREEE (reference sequence). The V and J ends lost 4 bases and 4 bases respectively, with 14 bases between them. The CDR3 totals 15 residues.

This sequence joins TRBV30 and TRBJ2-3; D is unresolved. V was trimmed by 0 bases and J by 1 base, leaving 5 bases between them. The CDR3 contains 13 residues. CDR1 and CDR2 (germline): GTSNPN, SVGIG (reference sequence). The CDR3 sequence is CAWSVVGTDTQYF. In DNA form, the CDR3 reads TGTGCCTGGAGTGTAGTCGGCACAGATACGCAGTATTTT.